These 18 T cell receptor beta chains share one sample of origin, sequenced in a study of blood T cells in healthy people across ages. The use of a sample-barcoded 5' primer and a J-beta primer mix characterized a second PCR of roughly 7 to 12 cycles. TCRdb called the 5' RACE reads again in MiXCR, with one record for every CDR3 protein. Of about 780,000 distinct CDR3 sequences in the sample, roughly 25% were seen once. The data also belong to a second study, concerning T cells of mothers and their children.

The sample consisted of blood. The receptor set was obtained from a boy between 10 and 17 years old in good health.

This CDR3 is CASSVGQTLGNTEAFF. The CDR3 DNA is TGTGCCAGCAGCGTAGGGCAGACCTTGGGGAACACTGAAGCTTTCTTT. The chain uses TRBV9 and TRBJ1-1; D is uncertain. Germline V CDR1 and CDR2: SGDLS, YYNGEE. The CDR3 extends over 16 amino acids. V gave up 0 bases and J gave up 1 base, with 13 bases separating them.

The CDR3 region is CASIPLRGRTGNTIYF. The CDR3 DNA reads as TGTGCCAGCATTCCCCTCCGGGGCAGGACTGGAAACACCATATATTTT. The V call is TRBV5-4, the J call TRBJ1-3; D possibly corresponds to TRBD1 (5 bases). Germline CDR1 is SGHNT and CDR2 is YYREEE (reference sequence). The ends were cut back, 6 bases at V and 2 bases at J, with 18 bases in the middle. The CDR3 length is 16 residues.

This chain links TRBV3-1 with TRBJ2-5; TRBD1 matches 9 bases. The J segment lost 11 bases and the V segment lost 4 bases, leaving 14 bases of the junction unmatched. This CDR3 spans 15 amino acids. Germline values: CDR1 LGHDT, CDR2 YNNKEL (reference sequence). In nucleotides, the CDR3 is TGTGCCAGCAGCCGCACCGGGACAGGGCCCTCGAAGCAGTACTTC. Protein: CASSRTGTGPSKQYF.

V is TRBV6-1 and J is TRBJ1-2; D not resolved. Looked up from germline, CDR1 is MNHNS and CDR2 is SASEGT. The V end lost 11 bases, the J end lost 0 bases, and 13 bases lay between the germline ends. The CDR3 runs 13 residues. CDR3 sequence (DNA): TGTGCCGCCCGCCAGGTAGCTAACTATGGCTACACCTTC. Translating it yields CAARQVANYGYTF.

V and J are TRBV6-2 or TRBV6-3 and TRBJ2-7; TRBD2 agrees at 9 bases. The V gene end was trimmed by 4 bases and the J gene end by 1 base; junction bases not matched to a gene: 8. Per the germline V gene, CDR1 is MNHEY and CDR2 is SVGEGT. This CDR3 has 16 residues. CDR3 sequence: CASSLGLAGRSYEQYF. The CDR3 DNA follows: TGTGCCAGCAGTTTGGGCCTAGCGGGACGATCCTACGAGCAGTACTTC.

V is TRBV3-1 and J is TRBJ1-2; D is undetermined. Germline assignment: CDR1 LGHDT and CDR2 YNNKEL (reference sequence). With 3 bases removed from V and 8 bases from J, the gap between germline ends came to 10 bases. This CDR3 comprises 12 residues. CDR3 in DNA: TGTGCCAGCAGCCATATTAAGACGGGCTACACCTTC. Protein sequence: CASSHIKTGYTF.

In this sample, this clonotype turned up a few times. V usage is TRBV6-1 and J usage is TRBJ2-4, with D perhaps matching TRBD1 or TRBD2 (6 bases each). The germline V gene has CDR1 MNHNS and CDR2 SASEGT. Trimming cost V 5 bases and J 7 bases, with 15 bases left between them. The CDR3 consists of 14 residues. CDR3 nucleotide sequence: TGTGCCAGCAGTACTCCGGGGGCTAGGAACATTCAGTACTTC. It specifies CASSTPGARNIQYF.

This clonotype was observed a few times. The rearrangement links TRBV6-1 to TRBJ1-1; D call uncertain. Trimming removed 0 bases from V and 13 bases from J, with 0 bases in between. Germline CDR1 reads MNHNS; CDR2 reads SASEGT. This CDR3 contains 8 residues. The CDR3 is CASSEAFF. CDR3 bases: TGTGCCAGCAGTGAAGCTTTCTTT.

This chain uses TRBV6-5 with TRBJ2-2; 8 positions match TRBD1. Trimming removed 7 bases from V and 7 bases from J; junction bases left unmatched: 8. CDR3 length: 14 amino acids. Per the germline V gene, CDR1 is MNHEY and CDR2 is SVGAGI. CDR3 loop: CASTPDREGGELFF. DNA of the CDR3: TGTGCCAGCACCCCGGACAGGGAAGGCGGGGAGCTGTTTTTT.

CDR3 residues: CASRAPGQGARGYTF. The CDR3 DNA follows: TGTGCCAGCAGAGCACCGGGACAGGGGGCGCGAGGCTACACCTTC. The chain carries TRBV25-1 and TRBJ1-2; TRBD1 agrees at 12 bases. J lost 8 bases, V lost 6 bases, and 10 bases had no gene match. Germline loops: CDR1 MGHDK, CDR2 SYGVNS. There are 15 residues in the CDR3.

In this sample, this clonotype turned up a few times. A read error may account for a junction end that differs from germline. J is TRBJ2-3 and V is TRBV3-1, with D perhaps being TRBD1 or TRBD2 (6 bases each). This CDR3 contains 16 residues. Germline assignment: CDR1 LGHDT and CDR2 YNNKEL (reference sequence). The CDR3 DNA sequence: TGTGCCAGCAGCCGAGATGGTAGGGGGGACACAGATACGCAGTACTTT. Residues: CASSRDGRGDTDTQYF.

This clonotype appeared many times. V gene TRBV28 combines with J gene TRBJ2-5; 7 bases line up with TRBD2. Germline V gene data show CDR1 as MDHEN and CDR2 as SYDVKM. The CDR3 has 13 residues. The V segment lost 4 bases and the J segment 2 bases; nucleotides outside the gene matches: 1. The CDR3 DNA is TGTGCCAGCAGTTGGGAGGGGCAAGAGACCCAGTACTTC. Its protein product is CASSWEGQETQYF.

This chain connects TRBV12-3 or TRBV12-4 to TRBJ2-3; D tentatively reads TRBD1 or TRBD2 (6 bases each). Trimming took off 4 bases at V and 2 bases at J, with 16 bases between the two ends. CDR3 length: 16 residues. CDR3 sequence (DNA): TGTGCCAGCAGTTCGTGGTCGGGGGCTAACACAGATACGCAGTATTTT. Encoded protein: CASSSWSGANTDTQYF.

The gene calls are TRBV24-1 and TRBJ2-2; perhaps TRBD2 as D (6 bases). The germline V gene has CDR1 KGHDR and CDR2 SFDVKD. The CDR3 is made up of 13 amino acids. V lost 6 bases, J lost 5 bases, and 9 bases lay in between. In DNA, the CDR3 is TGTGCCACCAGTATTCGGGGGACCGGGGAGCTGTTTTTT. Its protein product is CATSIRGTGELFF.

This chain links TRBV20-1 with TRBJ2-2; the D call may be TRBD1 or TRBD2 (6 bases each). Germline values: CDR1 DFQATT, CDR2 SNEGSKA (reference sequence). Trimming removed 3 bases at V and 7 bases at J, with 12 bases between. The CDR3 consists of 13 residues. This chain's CDR3 is CSAREGGRGELFF. The CDR3 coding sequence is TGCAGTGCTAGGGAAGGGGGGCGCGGGGAGCTGTTTTTT.

In its sample, this clonotype was seen many times. This chain uses TRBV18 with TRBJ1-2; D unclear. The germline V gene has CDR1 KGHSH and CDR2 LQKENI. The CDR3 runs 13 residues. Trimming stripped 1 base from V and 6 bases from J, with 9 bases between. The CDR3 reads CASSPLTRDGYTF. The CDR3 nucleotides are TGTGCCAGCTCACCACTGACGAGGGATGGCTACACCTTC.

The CDR3 DNA reads as TGCGCCAGCAGCTTGGGGCAGGGCCGAGGGAATTCACCCCTCCACTTT. Encoded protein: CASSLGQGRGNSPLHF. V is TRBV5-1 and J is TRBJ1-6, with D possibly being TRBD1 (5 bases). The CDR3 extends over 16 amino acids. Trimming removed 0 bases from V and 7 bases from J, with 14 bases in between. Looked up from germline, CDR1 is SGHRS and CDR2 is YFSETQ.

The J gene is TRBJ2-1, the V gene TRBV19; TRBD1 matches 8 bases. Germline assignment: CDR1 LNHDA and CDR2 SQIVND (reference sequence). Unmatched junction bases numbered 10, after V lost 6 bases and J lost 0 bases. CDR3 size: 17 residues. For the CDR3, the DNA is TGTGCCAGTAGAAACGGACAGGGTCGGGGCTCCTACAATGAGCAGTTCTTC. Translated, it gives CASRNGQGRGSYNEQFF.